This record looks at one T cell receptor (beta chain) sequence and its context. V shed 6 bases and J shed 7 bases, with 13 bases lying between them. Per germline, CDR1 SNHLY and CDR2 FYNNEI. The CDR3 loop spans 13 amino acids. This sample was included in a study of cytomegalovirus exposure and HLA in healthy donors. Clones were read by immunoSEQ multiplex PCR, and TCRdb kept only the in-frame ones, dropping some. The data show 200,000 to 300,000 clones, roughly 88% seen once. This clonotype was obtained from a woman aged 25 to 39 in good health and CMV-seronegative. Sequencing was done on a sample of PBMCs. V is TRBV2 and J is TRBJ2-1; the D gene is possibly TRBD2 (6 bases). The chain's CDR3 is CASRERSGNEQFF. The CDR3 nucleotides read TGTGCCAGCAGAGAACGTAGCGGTAATGAGCAGTTCTTC.